This TCR beta chain originates from a study of molecular identifiers for immune sequencing clone quantification. The ends were cut back, 5 bases at V and 1 base at J, with 15 bases in the middle. The CDR3 has 16 amino acids. Germline-derived CDR1 and CDR2 are MDHEN and SYDVKM. Via MiXCR, TCRdb re-called the PCR reads, giving one row per CDR3 protein. The sample lists more than 450,000 distinct CDR3 sequences, under 30% seen once, with around 0.79% in the top ten. This clonotype was observed at least ten times. Sequences were obtained from naive CD8+ T cells from blood, with Jurkat cell RNA spiked in. The subset: FACS-sorted CD8+CD4-CCR7+CD45RA+ naive T cells. This clonotype was sampled from a human donor in good health. Some libraries in this study had Jurkat cell RNA spiked in. The gene calls are TRBV28 and TRBJ1-5; D not certain. The CDR3 bases are TGTGCCAGCAGTCTCGGACCGCCTCTAAGCAATCAGCCCCAGCATTTT. It codes for CASSLGPPLSNQPQHF.